These 19 T cell receptor beta chains were sequenced from one sample in a study of graft-versus-host responses after intestinal transplantation. These receptors have no known antigen. Data came from immunoSEQ multiplex PCR; TCRdb stores just in-frame clones and leaves some out. The table includes just over 95,000 clones, roughly nine tenths detected once. The sequences come from unstimulated CD4+ T cells sorted from spleen or lymph node cells, collected before intestinal transplant. These receptors all come from a human donor who received an intestinal transplant.

The V gene is TRBV5-1, the J gene TRBJ2-1; possible D gene TRBD2, 5 bases. CDR1 and CDR2 from the germline V gene are SGHRS and YFSETQ. The V gene lost 3 bases and the J gene lost 10 bases, with 17 bases spanning the gap. The CDR3 extends over 14 amino acids. The CDR3 loop is CASSWETARGEQFF. The DNA of the CDR3 is TGCGCCAGCAGCTGGGAAACCGCCCGGGGAGAGCAGTTCTTC.

This clone was picked up one time. Written as DNA, the CDR3 is TGTGCCAGTAGTCCCGGAAGGAGTACAGGTGGGGAGACCCAGTACTTC. It codes for CASSPGRSTGGETQYF. The V and J genes are TRBV19 and TRBJ2-5; D is perhaps TRBD1 (5 bases). Germline CDR1 is LNHDA and CDR2 is SQIVND (reference sequence). The CDR3 runs 16 residues. Trimming shortened V by 5 bases and J by 5 bases, and 21 bases separated the two germline ends.

The chain uses TRBV5-1 and TRBJ2-5, with 7 bases aligning to TRBD2. This CDR3 region has 14 residues. Germline lookup yields CDR1 SGHRS and CDR2 YFSETQ. The V gene end was trimmed by 4 bases and the J gene end by 5 bases; junction bases not matched to a gene: 8. The CDR3 protein is CASSMGLPVETQYF. The DNA for the CDR3 is TGCGCCAGCAGCATGGGACTACCTGTCGAGACCCAGTACTTC.

The chain combines TRBV4-2 with TRBJ2-2; TRBD2 is a possible D gene (5 bases). Germline V gives CDR1 LGHNA, CDR2 YNFKEQ. The CDR3 is 17 residues long. Between the trimmed V and J ends, which lost 0 bases and 4 bases, there was a span of 15 bases. CDR3 loop: CASSQDRPAATTGELFF. The DNA for the CDR3 is TGTGCCAGCAGCCAAGATCGTCCAGCGGCCACCACCGGGGAGCTGTTTTTT.

Concerning this clone: Other nucleotide sequences from this sample produce the same CDR3. The chain links TRBV5-1 to TRBJ1-1; maybe TRBD1 (5 bases). The CDR3 length is 15 residues. In germline, CDR1 is SGHRS, CDR2 YFSETQ. V was clipped by 0 bases and J by 4 bases, with 13 bases between them. As DNA, the CDR3 is TGCGCCAGCAGCTTGGTCGGGCAGGGAAGCACTGAAGCTTTCTTT. Translated: CASSLVGQGSTEAFF.

DNA of the CDR3: TGCGCCAGCAGCTTGAACGGGTACAGGGTCACAGATACGCAGTATTTT. This translates into CASSLNGYRVTDTQYF. The gene calls are TRBV5-1 and TRBJ2-3; possible D gene TRBD1, 6 bases. V lost 1 base and J 2 bases, leaving 14 bases between the germline ends. From germline, CDR1 is SGHRS and CDR2 YFSETQ. This CDR3 spans 16 amino acids.

The CDR3 region has the DNA TGTGCCAGCAGCCGTACCGGGACAGGGGCGGGTTGGCAAGAGACCCAGTACTTC. Translating gives CASSRTGTGAGWQETQYF. The V call is TRBV7-9, the J call TRBJ2-5, with 10 bases aligning to TRBD1. Germline CDR1 and CDR2: SEHNR and FQNEAQ (reference sequence). The CDR3 is 18 residues long. After removal of 5 bases from V and 2 bases from J, the junction contained 14 bases not matched to a gene.

This clone was counted once. The J gene is TRBJ1-2, the V gene TRBV19; D perhaps matches TRBD1 (6 bases). The V gene lost 3 bases and the J gene lost 3 bases, with 8 bases spanning the gap. The germline V gene has CDR1 LNHDA and CDR2 SQIVND (reference sequence). CDR3 length: 13 residues. The CDR3 nucleotides read TGTGCCAGTAGTATTAGGACAGACTATGGCTACACCTTC. Translation gives CASSIRTDYGYTF. Looking up the rest from reference TRBV19 and TRBJ1-2 gives the full variable domain: DGGITQSPKYLFRKEGQNVTLSCEQNLNHDAMYWYRQDPGQGLRLIYYSQIVNDFQKGDIAEGYSVSREKKESFPLTVTSAQKNPTAFYLCASSIRTDYGYTFGSGTRLTVV.

The rearrangement uses TRBV6-5 and TRBJ2-1; 7 bases align to TRBD2. This CDR3 is built from 13 residues. Germline CDR1 and CDR2: MNHEY and SVGAGI. V was clipped by 6 bases and J by 6 bases; unmatched bases: 5. The CDR3 protein is CASRWGGPNEQFF. In DNA, the CDR3 is TGTGCCAGCAGGTGGGGAGGGCCCAATGAGCAGTTCTTC.

J is TRBJ2-1 and V is TRBV6-1; 11 bases line up with TRBD2. The germline V gene encodes CDR1 MNHNS and CDR2 SASEGT. Germline trimming cut 1 base from V and 1 base from J; bases unmatched to any gene: 18. The CDR3 length is 22 residues. CDR3: CASSEEGLGLAGGLLSYNEQFF. CDR3 coding DNA: TGTGCCAGCAGTGAAGAGGGGTTAGGCCTAGCGGGAGGTCTGCTGTCCTACAATGAGCAGTTCTTC.

The chain couples TRBV4-2 to TRBJ1-2; D remains unclear. Germline V gives CDR1 LGHNA, CDR2 YNFKEQ. CDR3 length: 13 amino acids. Deletions cut 1 base from V and 8 bases from J, with 11 bases between. CDR3 amino acids: CASSQVEVSGYTF. The CDR3 coding sequence is TGTGCCAGCAGCCAAGTTGAGGTGTCGGGCTACACCTTC.

The rearrangement links TRBV5-1 to TRBJ2-2; 7 bases line up with TRBD1. The J segment lost 4 bases and the V segment lost 5 bases, leaving 8 bases of the junction unmatched. The CDR3 has 15 residues. Germline lookup yields CDR1 SGHRS and CDR2 YFSETQ. The CDR3 is CASRQGREFTGELFF. The CDR3 region has the DNA TGCGCCAGCAGACAGGGGAGAGAGTTCACCGGGGAGCTGTTTTTT.

The rearrangement uses TRBV2 and TRBJ2-7; 9 positions match TRBD1. Per the germline V gene, CDR1 is SNHLY and CDR2 is FYNNEI. This CDR3 spans 16 amino acids. The ends lost 4 bases at V and 5 bases at J; junction bases unmatched: 12. The CDR3 DNA is TGTGCCAGCAGTGTGTCGGTCACAGGGGGCATCGACGAGCAGTACTTC. It codes for CASSVSVTGGIDEQYF.

This chain uses TRBV5-1 with TRBJ2-5, with TRBD2 matching over 11 bases. The trim removed 4 bases at V and 5 bases at J, leaving 10 bases unmatched. The CDR3 is 16 amino acids. Looked up from germline, CDR1 is SGHRS and CDR2 is YFSETQ. DNA of the CDR3: TGCGCCAGCAGCCGATCCTTAGCGGGAGGGCCGGAGACCCAGTACTTC. Amino acids: CASSRSLAGGPETQYF. Full variable domain (rest looked up from reference TRBV5-1 and TRBJ2-5): KAGVTQTPRYLIKTRGQQVTLSCSPISGHRSVSWYQQTPGQGLQFLFEYFSETQRNKGNFPGRFSGRQFSNSRSEMNVSTLELGDSALYLCASSRSLAGGPETQYFGPGTRLLVL.

This clone was seen only a few times. The chain employs TRBV5-8 and TRBJ1-5, with 7 bases fitting TRBD1. The ends lost 4 bases at V and 6 bases at J; junction bases unmatched: 13. Germline V gene data show CDR1 as SGHTS and CDR2 as YDEGEE. The length of the CDR3 is 16 residues. The CDR3 loop is CASSPNQGGRSQPQHF. The CDR3, as DNA: TGTGCCAGCAGCCCAAACCAAGGGGGCCGGAGTCAGCCCCAGCATTTT.

The chain employs TRBV11-2 and TRBJ2-3; no firm D call. The V end was cut by 3 bases, the J end by 4 bases, with 8 bases between. The CDR3 has 13 residues. Looked up from germline, CDR1 is SGHAT and CDR2 is FQNNGV. The CDR3 DNA reads TGTGCCAGCAGCTTCTCGTTGTCAGATACGCAGTATTTT. Translating gives CASSFSLSDTQYF.

This chain connects TRBV7-9 to TRBJ2-5, with D possibly being TRBD2 (6 bases). The CDR3 consists of 15 residues. Germline V gene sequence: CDR1 SEHNR, CDR2 FQNEAQ (reference sequence). V lost 1 base and J 4 bases, leaving 13 bases between the germline ends. CDR3: CASSLVPGGGETQYF. As DNA, the CDR3 is TGTGCCAGCAGCTTAGTCCCCGGGGGAGGAGAGACCCAGTACTTC.

This chain uses TRBV27 with TRBJ2-7, with 10 bases matching TRBD2. V lost 5 bases to trimming and J lost 6 bases; unmatched junction nucleotides: 10. Germline V lookup: CDR1 MNHEY, CDR2 SMNVEV (reference sequence). The CDR3 runs 15 residues. For the CDR3, the DNA is TGTGCCAGCAGTCCTAATTCTAGCGGGAGAGGCGAGCAGTACTTC. Residues: CASSPNSSGRGEQYF.

J is TRBJ2-2 and V is TRBV2; D ambiguous. V lost 8 bases, J lost 5 bases, and 15 bases lay in between. The CDR3 has 14 amino acids. The germline V gene has CDR1 SNHLY and CDR2 FYNNEI. The CDR3, as DNA: TGTGCCAGCGGGTCAAGAGTCGGGACCGGGGAGCTGTTTTTT. Its translation: CASGSRVGTGELFF.